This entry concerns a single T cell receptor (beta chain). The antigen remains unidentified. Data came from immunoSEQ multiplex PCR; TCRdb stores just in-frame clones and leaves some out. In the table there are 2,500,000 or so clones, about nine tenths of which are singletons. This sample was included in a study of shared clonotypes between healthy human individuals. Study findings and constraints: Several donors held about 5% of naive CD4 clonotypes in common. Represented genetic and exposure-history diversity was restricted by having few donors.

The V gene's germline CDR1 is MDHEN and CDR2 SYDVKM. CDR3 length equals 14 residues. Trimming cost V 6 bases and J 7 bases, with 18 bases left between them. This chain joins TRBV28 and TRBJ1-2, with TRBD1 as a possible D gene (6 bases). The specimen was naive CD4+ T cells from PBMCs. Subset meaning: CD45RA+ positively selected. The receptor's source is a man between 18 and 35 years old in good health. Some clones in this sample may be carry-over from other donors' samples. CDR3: CASRPWNVGAGYTF. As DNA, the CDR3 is TGTGCCAGCAGGCCGTGGAATGTGGGGGCTGGCTACACCTTC.